Each of the 30 T cell receptor beta chains below was sequenced from the same sample in a study of shared clonotypes between healthy human individuals. Using immunoSEQ multiplex PCR, the repertoire was profiled, and TCRdb retains in-frame clones only, with some absent. The sample lists about 1 million clones, more than 60% seen once, with over 1.3% in the top ten. The specimen sequenced was memory CD4+ T cells sorted from blood. Subset: CD45RA-negative fraction. Receptor source: a man between 18 and 29 years old in good health.

This chain joins TRBV18 and TRBJ1-4; a weak D match, TRBD1 (5 bases). V dropped 4 bases and J dropped 5 bases, with 17 bases sitting between them. Germline CDR1 and CDR2: KGHSH and LQKENI. This CDR3 comprises 16 residues. The CDR3 loop reads CASSRVRANSNEKLFF. CDR3 bases: TGTGCCAGCTCACGAGTCAGGGCGAACTCAAATGAAAAACTGTTTTTT.

As regards this clone: Other DNA sequences within the sample encode an identical CDR3. V and J are TRBV11-2 and TRBJ1-1, with D possibly matching TRBD1 (5 bases). Germline V gene lookup returns CDR1 SGHAT and CDR2 FQNNGV. This CDR3 has 15 residues. The germline V and J ends were trimmed by 0 bases and 4 bases, with 12 bases remaining between them. CDR3 loop: CASSLEGGVSTEAFF. CDR3 DNA sequence: TGTGCCAGCAGCTTAGAGGGGGGGGTCTCCACTGAAGCTTTCTTT.

The chain is built from TRBV5-1 and TRBJ2-6; D may correspond to TRBD1 or TRBD2 (5 bases each). The CDR3 spans 15 residues. Deletions cut 6 bases from V and 0 bases from J, with 10 bases between. The V gene's germline CDR1 is SGHRS and CDR2 YFSETQ. CDR3 sequence reads: CASTGTPSGANVLTF. CDR3 DNA: TGCGCCAGCACCGGGACGCCCTCTGGGGCCAACGTCCTGACTTTC.

The genes are TRBV9 and TRBJ2-1, with TRBD2 identical over 8 bases. The CDR3 runs to 18 residues. Trimming took 3 bases from V and 6 from J; bases not matched to a gene: 17. Germline V gene data show CDR1 as SGDLS and CDR2 as YYNGEE. CDR3 residues: CASSAHGGRAGGSNEQFF. The CDR3 bases are TGTGCCAGCAGCGCCCATGGGGGCCGGGCGGGAGGCTCCAATGAGCAGTTCTTC.

The chain couples TRBV18 to TRBJ1-5; no firm D call. From germline, CDR1 is KGHSH and CDR2 LQKENI. The V gene lost 5 bases and the J gene lost 6 bases, with 14 bases spanning the gap. The CDR3 is 14 amino acids. The chain's CDR3 is CASSSVGLGQPQHF. DNA of the CDR3: TGTGCCAGCTCAAGCGTGGGGTTGGGTCAGCCCCAGCATTTT.

This clone was picked up one time. The chain links TRBV25-1 to TRBJ1-2; unclear D gene. V gave up 6 bases and J gave up 7 bases, with 18 bases separating them. Looked up from germline, CDR1 is MGHDK and CDR2 is SYGVNS. This CDR3 region has 14 residues. The CDR3 DNA reads TGTGCCAGCAGCCGAAACGGGCAGCCAGGTGGCTACACCTTC. Translated, it gives CASSRNGQPGGYTF.

This clone was recorded once. The chain joins TRBV27 to TRBJ1-5, with D unclear. This CDR3 is built from 13 residues. Germline V gives CDR1 MNHEY, CDR2 SMNVEV (reference sequence). Trimming took 0 bases from V and 6 from J, leaving 6 bases between them. Written as DNA, the CDR3 is TGTGCCAGCAGTTTATCGATCCTTCAGCCCCAGCATTTT. Its protein is CASSLSILQPQHF.

This chain joins TRBV5-4 and TRBJ2-3, with TRBD2 identical over 10 bases. Trimming cost V 0 bases and J 5 bases; bases outside gene matches: 9. CDR3 length: 17 amino acids. Germline loops: CDR1 SGHNT, CDR2 YYREEE (reference sequence). The CDR3 protein is CASSLGLGLAGEDTQYF. CDR3 sequence (DNA): TGTGCCAGCAGCTTGGGTTTGGGTCTAGCGGGAGAAGATACGCAGTATTTT.

This chain connects TRBV18 to TRBJ1-2; tentative D call: TRBD1 (5 bases). Germline loops: CDR1 KGHSH, CDR2 LQKENI. The ends were cut back, 0 bases at V and 4 bases at J, with 9 bases in the middle. The CDR3 contains 14 residues. The CDR3 sequence: CASSPPPRGYGYTF. CDR3 nucleotides: TGTGCCAGCTCACCACCCCCGAGGGGCTATGGCTACACCTTC.

This clone was seen only a few times. The chain combines TRBV9 with TRBJ2-2; TRBD2 matches at 7 bases. The CDR3 length is 15 residues. The ends lost 0 bases at V and 4 bases at J; junction bases unmatched: 3. Germline loops: CDR1 SGDLS, CDR2 YYNGEE. The CDR3 DNA is TGTGCCAGCAGCGTAGGCGGGAGTACCACCGGGGAGCTGTTTTTT. Its translation: CASSVGGSTTGELFF.

This clone appeared a few times. V is TRBV27 and J is TRBJ2-7; either TRBD1 or TRBD2 may fit D (6 bases each). The CDR3 is 11 residues long. The V and J ends lost 4 bases and 6 bases respectively, with 7 bases between them. The germline gives CDR1 MNHEY, CDR2 SMNVEV (reference sequence). In nucleotides, the CDR3 is TGTGCCAGCAGTTGGGGGGCCGAGCAGTACTTC. Its translation is CASSWGAEQYF.

The chain links TRBV5-4 to TRBJ2-7, with D tentatively TRBD1 or TRBD2 (7 bases each). This CDR3 comprises 17 residues. Germline assignment: CDR1 SGHNT and CDR2 YYREEE (reference sequence). V was clipped by 4 bases and J by 6 bases, with 26 bases between them. The chain's CDR3 is CASSRGEGASVTAEQYF. The CDR3 nucleotides are TGTGCCAGCAGCCGGGGGGAGGGGGCTAGCGTTACGGCCGAGCAGTACTTC.

The chain is built from TRBV5-1 and TRBJ2-2; 8 nucleotides line up with TRBD1. V lost 4 bases, J lost 5 bases, and 7 bases stayed unmatched. The CDR3 spans 15 residues. From germline, CDR1 is SGHRS and CDR2 YFSETQ. CDR3 DNA sequence: TGCGCCAGCAGCCTGACAGGGGAGCGGACCGGGGAGCTGTTTTTT. Its protein is CASSLTGERTGELFF.

The chain combines TRBV28 with TRBJ1-5, with a weak D call TRBD1 (6 bases). V was trimmed by 6 bases and J by 4 bases, leaving 13 bases between them. Germline V CDR1 and CDR2: MDHEN, SYDVKM. This CDR3 has 14 residues. As DNA, the CDR3 is TGTGCCAGCAGGTCAGGGGCGCAAAATCAGCCCCAGCATTTT. This gives the protein CASRSGAQNQPQHF.

The chain is built from TRBV10-2 and TRBJ1-1; no clear D. V gave up 2 bases and J gave up 1 base, with 8 bases separating them. The CDR3 has 14 amino acids. Germline assignment: CDR1 WSHSY and CDR2 SAAADI. CDR3 nucleotide sequence: TGCGCCAGCAGTGAGGCGCGAGCGAACACTGAAGCTTTCTTT. Its protein is CASSEARANTEAFF.

This clone was counted ten times or more. The CDR3 here is CASSLYGLATQTSSYNEQFF. The CDR3, as DNA: TGCGCCAGCAGCTTGTATGGACTAGCGACCCAAACGAGCTCCTACAATGAGCAGTTCTTC. The chain employs TRBV5-1 and TRBJ2-1; TRBD2 matches at 9 bases. The CDR3 totals 20 residues. J was trimmed by 0 bases and V by 1 base; bases with no gene match: 14. CDR1 SGHRS and CDR2 YFSETQ come from the germline V gene.

This clone is a singleton in its sample. This sequence joins TRBV13 and TRBJ2-6; D is perhaps TRBD2 (6 bases). Germline CDR1 and CDR2: PRHDT and FYEKMQ (reference sequence). V dropped 2 bases and J dropped 0 bases, with 17 bases sitting between them. The CDR3 extends over 19 amino acids. The CDR3 protein is CASSLRQGGYYSGANVLTF. The CDR3 coding sequence is TGTGCCAGCAGCTTACGGCAGGGAGGATATTACTCTGGGGCCAACGTCCTGACTTTC.

The chain is built from TRBV10-3 and TRBJ1-5; a possible D gene is TRBD1 (5 bases). Germline-derived CDR1 and CDR2 are ENHRY and SYGVKD. The CDR3 sequence is 15 residues long. Between the trimmed V and J ends, which lost 0 bases and 7 bases, there was a span of 13 bases. The CDR3 sequence is CAISESLGAGQPQHF. The CDR3 bases are TGTGCCATCAGTGAGTCTTTAGGGGCGGGGCAGCCCCAGCATTTT.

The chain uses TRBV11-2 and TRBJ2-1; D gene ambiguous. Germline CDR1 is SGHAT and CDR2 is FQNNGV. The CDR3 is made up of 16 amino acids. V was clipped by 4 bases and J by 7 bases, with 20 bases between them. CDR3 sequence (DNA): TGTGCCAGCAGCTCCTCTTTTGGCGCGGAGATTAATGAGCAGTTCTTC. Protein product: CASSSSFGAEINEQFF. Combining the CDR3 with reference TRBV11-2 and TRBJ2-1 gives the whole variable domain EAGVAQSPRYKIIEKRQSVAFWCNPISGHATLYWYQQILGQGPKLLIQFQNNGVVDDSQLPKDRFSAERLKGVDSTLKIQPAKLEDSAVYLCASSSSFGAEINEQFFGPGTRLTVL.

The V and J genes are TRBV19 and TRBJ2-2, with TRBD1 as a possible D gene (6 bases). In germline, CDR1 is LNHDA, CDR2 SQIVND (reference sequence). This CDR3 region has 16 residues. V dropped 3 bases and J dropped 1 base, with 12 bases sitting between them. Here the CDR3 DNA reads TGTGCCAGTAGTATGGCACAGGGTAGGAACACCGGGGAGCTGTTTTTT. Translation: CASSMAQGRNTGELFF.

The rearrangement links TRBV19 to TRBJ1-4; D gene unclear. CDR1 is LNHDA and CDR2 is SQIVND in the germline V gene (reference sequence). V lost 6 bases, J lost 0 bases, and 17 bases lay in between. CDR3 length: 17 residues. CDR3 amino acids: CASSMSDDFATNEKLFF. As DNA, the CDR3 is TGTGCCAGTAGCATGAGTGATGACTTTGCAACTAATGAAAAACTGTTTTTT.

The chain couples TRBV18 to TRBJ1-2; no definite D call. CDR1 is KGHSH and CDR2 is LQKENI in the germline V gene. With 5 bases removed from V and 4 bases from J, the gap between germline ends came to 5 bases. The length of the CDR3 is 11 residues. CDR3 coding DNA: TGTGCCAGCTCATCAGGCTATGGCTACACCTTC. It is translated as CASSSGYGYTF. Filled out from reference TRBV18 and TRBJ1-2, the complete variable domain reads NAGVMQNPRHLVRRRGQEARLRCSPMKGHSHVYWYRQLPEEGLKFMVYLQKENIIDESGMPKERFSAEFPKEGPSILRIQQVVRGDSAAYFCASSSGYGYTFGSGTRLTVV.

The chain uses TRBV2 and TRBJ1-5; D gene uncertain. Trimming stripped 8 bases from V and 5 bases from J, with 13 bases between. The V gene's germline CDR1 is SNHLY and CDR2 FYNNEI. This CDR3 region has 13 residues. This chain's CDR3 is CASGKKWDQPQHF. In DNA, the CDR3 is TGTGCCAGCGGCAAGAAGTGGGATCAGCCCCAGCATTTT.

This rearrangement joins TRBV7-2 to TRBJ2-1; D unclear. Germline V gene lookup returns CDR1 SGHTA and CDR2 FQGNSA. V gave up 5 bases and J gave up 0 bases, with 8 bases separating them. This CDR3 contains 14 residues. The CDR3 here is CASSPPISYNEQFF. CDR3 bases: TGTGCCAGCAGCCCCCCCATCTCCTACAATGAGCAGTTCTTC.

The chain recombines TRBV27 with TRBJ1-5; possible D gene TRBD1, 5 bases. Germline assignment: CDR1 MNHEY and CDR2 SMNVEV (reference sequence). V lost 3 bases, J lost 3 bases, and 6 bases lay in between. The CDR3 loop spans 13 amino acids. The CDR3 coding sequence is TGTGCCAGCAGTTTGGGGCCCAATCAGCCCCAGCATTTT. Translation: CASSLGPNQPQHF.

The chain links TRBV19 to TRBJ1-2, with TRBD1 matching over 7 bases. In germline, CDR1 is LNHDA, CDR2 SQIVND (reference sequence). Trimming took 3 bases from V and 0 from J; bases not matched to a gene: 4. The CDR3 loop spans 15 amino acids. The CDR3: CASSMGQTSNYGYTF. The CDR3 DNA is TGTGCCAGTAGTATGGGACAGACCTCTAACTATGGCTACACCTTC.

The chain carries TRBV5-1 and TRBJ1-1; D might be TRBD1 (6 bases). V lost 4 bases, J lost 1 base, and 11 bases lay in between. Germline CDR1 reads SGHRS; CDR2 reads YFSETQ. This CDR3 contains 14 residues. The CDR3 DNA follows: TGCGCCAGCAGCGATCAACAGGGGAACACTGAAGCTTTCTTT. It encodes CASSDQQGNTEAFF.

CDR3: CASSLRPDYYEQYF. CDR3 nucleotides: TGTGCCAGCAGTTTAAGGCCAGACTACTACGAGCAGTACTTC. The chain couples TRBV27 to TRBJ2-7; maybe TRBD2 (5 bases). V dropped 2 bases and J dropped 3 bases, with 11 bases sitting between them. Germline assignment: CDR1 MNHEY and CDR2 SMNVEV (reference sequence). The CDR3 contains 14 residues.

The J gene is TRBJ2-1, the V gene TRBV6-1; 8 nucleotides agree with TRBD2. V lost 6 bases, J lost 8 bases, and 6 bases stayed unmatched. This CDR3 comprises 13 residues. Germline CDR1 reads MNHNS; CDR2 reads SASEGT. CDR3 loop: CASRKRGRDEQFF. In DNA form, the CDR3 reads TGTGCCAGCAGGAAGCGGGGGAGGGATGAGCAGTTCTTC.

This chain uses TRBV6-6 with TRBJ1-5, with D unclear. Germline lookup yields CDR1 MNHNY and CDR2 SVGAGI (reference sequence). V was pared by 2 bases and J by 10 bases, with 15 bases between. CDR3 length: 14 amino acids. CDR3 protein: CASSYGGGEYPQHF. The CDR3 nucleotides read TGTGCCAGCAGTTACGGTGGTGGGGAATATCCCCAGCATTTT.